Sequencing of this TCR beta chain was carried out in a study of identical twins. In TCRdb, the 5' RACE reads were re-called with MiXCR into one record per CDR3 protein. The data show 200,000 to 250,000 distinct CDR3 sequences, 7% to 8.5% seen once. Regarding this clonotype: Its antigen is not identified.

Germline CDR1 SGDLS, CDR2 YYNGEE. Unmatched junction bases numbered 6, after V lost 4 bases and J lost 3 bases. The CDR3 has 15 residues. Notes on the study in general: Out-of-frame alpha sequences shared by twins showed excess low generation probability.

The same sample was also used in a study of yellow fever vaccine responses in identical twins.

The chain carries TRBV9 and TRBJ2-2; 7 nucleotides agree with TRBD1. The sequencing input was CD8+ T cells sorted from blood. The TCR comes from a woman aged 18-35 years in good health. The CDR3 loop is CASSTDRVDTGELFF. The CDR3 DNA is TGTGCCAGCAGCACAGACAGGGTGGACACCGGGGAGCTGTTTTTT.